A selection of T cell receptor beta chains follows, all from one sample in a study of T-cell reconstitution after alpha-beta-depleted transplantation in children. A single record per CDR3 protein comes from TCRdb applying MiXCR to the PCR reads. The repertoire holds 780,000 or so distinct CDR3 sequences, with approximately 15% as singletons. Specimen: PBMCs, mostly from graft donor cells, collected 360 days after TCRalphabeta/CD19-depleted stem cell transplant. The receptors stem from a male patient between 10 and 17 years old who had a stem cell transplant for acute lymphoblastic leukemia, so the T cells may come from the graft donor. Both conserved end residues are part of each CDR3. A D gene is named only where the DNA matches it firmly. The size of a clone is reported for some rows only, either as once, few or many, or as a class for expanded clones.

>TRBV12-3/TRBV12-4|NA|NA|TRBJ1-2
TGTGCCAGCAGTCCCGACGGAATCTATGGCTACACCTTC
CASSPDGIYGYTF
>TRBV3-1|NA|NA|TRBJ2-5
TGTGCCAGCTGCAATCGGCTTCAAGAGACCCAGTACTTC
CASCNRLQETQYF
>TRBV4-1|TRBD2|NA|TRBJ2-7
TGCGCCAGCAGCCATAGCGGGAGGGCCGGAGAGCAGTACTTC
CASSHSGRAGEQYF
>TRBV11-2|TRBD2|few|TRBJ2-2
TGTGCCAGCAGCTTAGATGTTGTTAGCGGGAGGGCCACCGGGGAGCTGTTTTTT
CASSLDVVSGRATGELFF
>TRBV5-1|TRBD1|few|TRBJ2-3
TGCGCCAGCAGCTTGAAACAGGGGAAGGTTACGCAGTATTTT
CASSLKQGKVTQYF
>TRBV3-1|NA|NA|TRBJ2-7
TGTGCCACCGAGAGGTGGGCCTCGGGGGAGCAGTACTTC
CATERWASGEQYF
>TRBV24-1|NA|few|TRBJ2-2
TGTGCCACCAGTGACCCCGGACAGGGGGAGCTGTTTTTT
CATSDPGQGELFF
>TRBV20-1|NA|NA|TRBJ2-3
TGCAGTGCTAGAGATTTGGGGAGTGGCCCTACGCAGTATTTT
CSARDLGSGPTQYF
>TRBV27|TRBD2|NA|TRBJ2-1
TGTGCCAGCAGTTCCGGGACTAGGGTCTACAATGAGCAGTTCTTC
CASSSGTRVYNEQFF
>TRBV11-3|NA|many|TRBJ2-1
TGTGCCAGCAGCTTAACTTTAGCGTTCGGTGAGCAGTTCTTC
CASSLTLAFGEQFF
>TRBV29-1|NA|few|TRBJ1-5
TGCAGCGTTGAACAGAACAATCAGCCCCAGCATTTT
CSVEQNNQPQHF
>TRBV10-3|NA|few|TRBJ1-2
TGTGCCATCAGTGATGACGGACCATGGGGCTACACCTTC
CAISDDGPWGYTF
>TRBV5-1|NA|NA|TRBJ2-7
TGCGCCAGCAGCTTGGGAGGCAGACAAGATACCTACGAGCAGTACTTC
CASSLGGRQDTYEQYF
>TRBV20-1|NA|few|TRBJ2-5
TGCAGTGCCCTCTCCCACAGGTTCCTCCAAGAGACCCAGTACTTC
CSALSHRFLQETQYF
>TRBV15|NA|NA|TRBJ2-1
TGTGCCACCAGCAGCCGGAGGGTCGAGCAGTTCTTC
CATSSRRVEQFF
>TRBV12-5|NA|NA|TRBJ2-2
TGTGCTAGTGGCCCAGGGGACACCGGGGAGCTGTTTTTT
CASGPGDTGELFF
>TRBV20-1|NA|NA|TRBJ1-5
TGCAGTGCTAGCCTGGATCCTGCGGGCAATCAGCCCCAGCATTTT
CSASLDPAGNQPQHF
>TRBV27|TRBD2|few|TRBJ2-4
TGTGCCAGCAGTTTAGTACTAGCGGGGCCAGGGGGGAACATTCAGTACTTC
CASSLVLAGPGGNIQYF
>TRBV28|NA|NA|TRBJ2-6
TGTGCCAGCAGTATTGGGACGAGGGGGGCCAACGTCCTGACTTTC
CASSIGTRGANVLTF
>TRBV3-1|TRBD2|many|TRBJ2-1
TGTGCCAGCAGCCAAGGCGGGAGAAGGGTCTACAATGAGCAGTTCTTC
CASSQGGRRVYNEQFF
>TRBV4-1|TRBD2|NA|TRBJ2-1
TGCGCCAGCAGCCAGCCAGCTCTAGGCGGGAGAACGTACAATGAGCAGTTCTTC
CASSQPALGGRTYNEQFF
>TRBV20-1|TRBD2|many|TRBJ2-7
TGCAGTGCTAGACGACTAGCGGGAGCCTACGAGCAGTACTTC
CSARRLAGAYEQYF
>TRBV5-1|TRBD1|NA|TRBJ2-7
TGCGCCAGCAGCCGGACAGGGATTGAGCAGTACTTC
CASSRTGIEQYF
>TRBV11-2|TRBD1|few|TRBJ2-1
TGTGCCAGCAGCTTTTTCGGTTTTGACAGGGACTACAATGAGCAGTTCTTC
CASSFFGFDRDYNEQFF
>TRBV20-1|NA|NA|TRBJ2-1
TGCAGTGCTAGAGACAGGAATGAGCAGTTCTTC
CSARDRNEQFF
>TRBV20-1|NA|few|TRBJ2-3
TGCAGTGCTAGAAAGCCCCCACTAGCCCGAGATACGCAGTATTTT
CSARKPPLARDTQYF
>TRBV6-5|TRBD2|few|TRBJ2-1
TGTGCCAGCAGTTATGCTAGCGGTTTCAATGAGCAGTTCTTC
CASSYASGFNEQFF
>TRBV7-8|TRBD2|NA|TRBJ2-1
TGTGCCAGCAGCCTGGGACTAGCGGGAGGGCCCAGAGAGCAGTTCTTC
CASSLGLAGGPREQFF
>TRBV4-1|TRBD2|NA|TRBJ2-1
TGCGCCAGCAGCCGACTTCCGGGACTAGCGGATACAGTCTCCTACAATGAGCAGTTCTTC
CASSRLPGLADTVSYNEQFF
>TRBV4-1|NA|many|TRBJ2-2
TGCGCCAGCAGCCTACTGGGGGGAGTGGGCACCGGGGAGCTGTTTTTT
CASSLLGGVGTGELFF
>TRBV12-3/TRBV12-4|TRBD1|NA|TRBJ1-1
TGTGCCAGCAGTCCGGGGACAGGGAACTTTATCACTGAAGCTTTCTTT
CASSPGTGNFITEAFF
>TRBV4-2|NA|NA|TRBJ2-7
TGTGCCAGCAGCCAAGAGGCGTCCTACGAGCAGTACTTC
CASSQEASYEQYF